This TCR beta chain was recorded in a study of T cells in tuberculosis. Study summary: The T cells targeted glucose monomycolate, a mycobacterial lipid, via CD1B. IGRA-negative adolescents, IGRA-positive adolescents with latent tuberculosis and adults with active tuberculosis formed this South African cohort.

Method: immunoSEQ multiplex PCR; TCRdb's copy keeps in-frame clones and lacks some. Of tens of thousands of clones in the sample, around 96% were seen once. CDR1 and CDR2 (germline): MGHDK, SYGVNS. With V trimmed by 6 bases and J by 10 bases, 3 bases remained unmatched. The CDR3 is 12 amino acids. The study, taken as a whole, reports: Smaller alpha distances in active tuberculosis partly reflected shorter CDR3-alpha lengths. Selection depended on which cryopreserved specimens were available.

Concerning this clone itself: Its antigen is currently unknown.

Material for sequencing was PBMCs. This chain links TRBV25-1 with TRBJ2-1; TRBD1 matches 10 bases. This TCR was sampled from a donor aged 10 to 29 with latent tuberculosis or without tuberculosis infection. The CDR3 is CASRTGGGEQFF. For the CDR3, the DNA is TGTGCCAGCAGGACAGGGGGCGGGGAGCAGTTCTTC.